This T cell receptor beta chain was sequenced in a study of blood T cell repertoires in COVID-19. Study as a whole: COVID-19 samples from acute and convalescent phases originated in the United States, Italy and Spain. T cells, B-cell-depleted T cells, or PBMCs supplied cDNA or gDNA.

From germline, CDR1 is MNHEY and CDR2 SMNVEV (reference sequence). Trimming stripped 4 bases from V and 1 base from J, with 8 bases between. The CDR3 length is 14 residues. Authors' analysis steps: Nucleated cell number was recorded as an estimate derived from reference gene primer amplification. Measured with immunoSEQ multiplex PCR; TCRdb has only the in-frame clones, and not every one. That table gives V, J and clone size, and the DNA gave D and trimming. The data hold roughly 300,000 clones, with around 90% observed a single time. The V gene is TRBV27, the J gene TRBJ1-5; no clear D. The source of this sequence is a man aged 18 to 35 who had recovered from COVID-19. Sequencing was done on a sample of peripheral blood. CDR3 DNA sequence: TGTGCCAGCAGTTATGCCGGGAGCAATCAGCCCCAGCATTTT. As protein: CASSYAGSNQPQHF.